This T cell receptor (beta chain) came from a study of T-cell reconstitution after alpha-beta-depleted transplantation in children. General study findings and limits: Recipient T cells and thymic progenitors that survived were the source of the high TCRbeta diversity seen at day 60 in some patients. Diversity and T-cell counts at one year after transplant derived mostly from new T cells. Roughly two months post-transplant, alpha-beta T cells reportedly originated from several hundred graft clones that had expanded.

This clonotype was seen repeatedly, ten times or more. Its antigen is still unknown. CDR1 is SGHKS and CDR2 is YYEKEE in the germline V gene (reference sequence). This CDR3 contains 13 residues. Trimming pared 0 bases from V and 6 bases from J, leaving 6 bases between. Preparing the TCRbeta library involved the use of unique molecular identifiers. Via MiXCR, TCRdb re-called the PCR reads, giving one row per CDR3 protein. The sample shows 280,000 or so distinct CDR3 sequences, approximately 10% of them seen only once. The chain employs TRBV5-5 and TRBJ2-2; D ambiguous. The sequence derives from a male patient between 2 and 10 years old who had a stem cell transplant for chronic granulomatous disease, so the T cells may come from the graft donor. The input for sequencing was peripheral blood, taken 180 days after TCRalphabeta/CD19-depleted stem cell transplant. CDR3 protein: CASSLVPSGELFF. CDR3 nucleotide sequence: TGTGCCAGCAGCTTGGTCCCCTCCGGGGAGCTGTTTTTT. Filled out from reference TRBV5-5 and TRBJ2-2, the complete variable domain reads DAGVTQSPTHLIKTRGQQVTLRCSPISGHKSVSWYQQVLGQGPQFIFQYYEKEERGRGNFPDRFSARQFPNYSSELNVNALLLGDSALYLCASSLVPSGELFFGEGSRLTVL.